These T cell receptor beta chains were read from a single sample in a study of early T cells in non-severe SARS-CoV-2 infection. One entry per CDR3 protein, called by TCRdb with MiXCR from the 5' RACE reads. The sample carries about 71,000 distinct CDR3 sequences, roughly 12% recorded once. Material: whole blood, obtained at baseline. Source of these receptors: an adult who was a healthcare worker with PCR-confirmed SARS-CoV-2 infection or an uninfected control (not recorded which). Each CDR3 is given with its conserved first and last residue. Each record gives: D gene, clone size, V gene, J gene, CDR3 DNA, CDR3 protein. D genes are given only for firm matches. Part of the rows lack a size; the others show once, few, many or a class for expanded clones.

-,-,TRBV3-1,TRBJ1-1,TGTGCCAGCAGCCAAGGGACGTGGTGGATGAACACTGAAGCTTTCTTT,CASSQGTWWMNTEAFF
TRBD2,few,TRBV28,TRBJ2-4,TGTGCCAGCCGGGGGGGAGGCAAAAACATTCAGTACTTC,CASRGGGKNIQYF
TRBD1,-,TRBV29-1,TRBJ2-3,TGCAGCGCCGGACAGGGCGCAGATACGCAGTATTTT,CSAGQGADTQYF
-,-,TRBV4-1,TRBJ1-6,TGCGCCAGCAGCCAAGTAGAAGGGGCCCTTAATTCACCCCTCCACTTT,CASSQVEGALNSPLHF
-,-,TRBV28,TRBJ1-3,TGTGCCAGCAGTTTGCAAGGACGAGGCGGAGGAAACACCATATATTTT,CASSLQGRGGGNTIYF
-,few,TRBV14,TRBJ2-1,TGTGCCAGCAGTCCGCAGGGGCGGCAACTGTTCTTC,CASSPQGRQLFF
-,-,TRBV25-1,TRBJ1-1,TGTGCCAGCTGGGACGGGAATGAAGCTTTCTTT,CASWDGNEAFF
-,-,TRBV9,TRBJ2-1,TGTGCCAGCAGCATCCGGGGGGACAGTGAGCAGTTCTTC,CASSIRGDSEQFF
TRBD1,few,TRBV4-1,TRBJ2-7,TGCGCCAGCAGGGCAGGACAGGGAGAGTACGAGCAGTACTTC,CASRAGQGEYEQYF
TRBD1,-,TRBV5-1,TRBJ1-2,TGCGCCAGCAGCTTGGATTTGACAGGGCCCAGCTACACCTTC,CASSLDLTGPSYTF
TRBD2,many,TRBV20-1,TRBJ2-1,TGCAGTGCTAGCCATCTCCTAGCGGGGGGAAAGTACAATGAGCAGTTCTTC,CSASHLLAGGKYNEQFF
-,-,TRBV18,TRBJ1-1,TGTGCCAGCACGGAAAACAGGGTGAGCACTGAAGCTTTCTTT,CASTENRVSTEAFF
-,few,TRBV14,TRBJ1-6,TGTGCCAGCAGCCCACCAACACGGAATTCACCCCTCCACTTT,CASSPPTRNSPLHF
-,few,TRBV5-1,TRBJ1-5,TGCGCCAGCAGCTTGGGGGACAAAAATCAGCCCCAGCATTTT,CASSLGDKNQPQHF
-,-,TRBV10-3,TRBJ2-5,TGTGCCATCAGTGAGACTCTCACAGGGCAGGAGACCCAGTACTTC,CAISETLTGQETQYF
TRBD2,few,TRBV6-1,TRBJ2-7,TGTGCCATCCGCAGCGGGGGCCCTTACGAGCAGTACTTC,CAIRSGGPYEQYF
TRBD1,many,TRBV6-2/TRBV6-3,TRBJ2-7,TGTGCCAGCACCCAGGAGCGGGACAGGGGGCCGATCTACGAGCAGTACTTC,CASTQERDRGPIYEQYF
-,many,TRBV11-2,TRBJ2-7,TGTGCCAGCAGCTTCGGTCTCACGAGCGAGCAGTACTTC,CASSFGLTSEQYF
-,many,TRBV3-1,TRBJ1-1,TGTGCCAGCAGCCAACACACTGAAGCTTTCTTT,CASSQHTEAFF
-,few,TRBV7-2,TRBJ2-7,TGTGCCAGCAGCTTACGGCGGGGGCCTCCTTACGAGCAGTACTTC,CASSLRRGPPYEQYF
-,-,TRBV21-1,TRBJ1-6,TGTGCCAGCAGCACGAAACACTGGGATTCACCCCTCCACTTT,CASSTKHWDSPLHF
TRBD1,many,TRBV2,TRBJ1-2,TGTGCCAGCAGTGAAGCCGACAGGGCGAGAGGCTACACCTTC,CASSEADRARGYTF
-,few,TRBV5-1,TRBJ2-2,TGCGCCAGCAGCTTGGTCTCGTACACCGGGGAGCTGTTTTTT,CASSLVSYTGELFF
TRBD1,many,TRBV7-9,TRBJ1-4,TGTGCCAGCAGCTCCCGGGACAGGCTAAATGAAAAACTGTTTTTT,CASSSRDRLNEKLFF
-,few,TRBV24-1,TRBJ2-5,TGTGCCACCAAGTCAGAAACAGAGGAGACCCAGTACTTC,CATKSETEETQYF
TRBD1,many,TRBV4-1,TRBJ1-1,TGCGCCAGCAGCCAGTCTCCGGGACAGTGGAACACTGAAGCTTTCTTT,CASSQSPGQWNTEAFF
-,-,TRBV10-3,TRBJ1-2,TGTGCCATCAGCTATCGGACAGCCTATGGCTACACCTTC,CAISYRTAYGYTF
-,-,TRBV3-1,TRBJ1-2,TGTGCCAGCAGCCAAAGGTGGGCAACCAACTATGGCTACACCTTC,CASSQRWATNYGYTF
-,many,TRBV11-2,TRBJ1-1,TGTGCCAGCAGATCTCGGTCCTTGAACACTGAAGCTTTCTTT,CASRSRSLNTEAFF
-,-,TRBV7-2,TRBJ1-1,TGTGCCAGCAGCTGGGCGGGAACCACTGAAGCTTTCTTT,CASSWAGTTEAFF
TRBD1,few,TRBV7-9,TRBJ2-4,TGTGCCAGCAGCCCTAGAACGGTGTCGGGACAGGGATCCACCTTAGCCAAAAACATTCAGTACTTC,CASSPRTVSGQGSTLAKNIQYF
-,-,TRBV12-3/TRBV12-4,TRBJ1-6,TGTGCCAGCAGTTTACGATCGTCTGAGGCTTCACCCCTCCACTTT,CASSLRSSEASPLHF
-,few,TRBV28,TRBJ1-6,TGTGCCAGCAGCACCACAGGGAATACGGGTTCACCCCTCCACTTT,CASSTTGNTGSPLHF
-,few,TRBV12-3/TRBV12-4,TRBJ2-7,TGTGCCAGCAGAGTAAGACAGACCTCCTACGAGCAGTACTTC,CASRVRQTSYEQYF
-,-,TRBV18,TRBJ1-4,TGTGCCAGCTCACCTCAACCAGGGAACATAGCTGGAAAACTGTTTTTT,CASSPQPGNIAGKLFF
-,few,TRBV7-9,TRBJ2-6,TGTGCCAGCAGCTCCGGGACCCAGAGGACTGGGGCCAACGTCCTGACTTTC,CASSSGTQRTGANVLTF
-,-,TRBV27,TRBJ1-4,TGTGCCAGCAGGGGAACCCACTGGGGCGAAAAACTGTTTTTT,CASRGTHWGEKLFF
TRBD2,-,TRBV20-1,TRBJ2-3,TGCAGTGCCCTTTCTAGCGGGACGGCCACAGATACGCAGTATTTT,CSALSSGTATDTQYF
-,-,TRBV2,TRBJ1-1,TGTGCCAGCAGTGAGACAGTTCTGAACACTGAAGCTTTCTTT,CASSETVLNTEAFF
-,many,TRBV29-1,TRBJ1-1,TGCAGCGCCCTAACCCAGAACACTGAAGCTTTCTTT,CSALTQNTEAFF
-,-,TRBV24-1,TRBJ1-2,TGTGCCACCAGTGATTACCGGACGGGATCTAACTATGGCTACACCTTC,CATSDYRTGSNYGYTF
-,-,TRBV27,TRBJ2-5,TGTGCCAGCAGTGCACACAGGGGACTGGGGGAGACCCAGTACTTC,CASSAHRGLGETQYF